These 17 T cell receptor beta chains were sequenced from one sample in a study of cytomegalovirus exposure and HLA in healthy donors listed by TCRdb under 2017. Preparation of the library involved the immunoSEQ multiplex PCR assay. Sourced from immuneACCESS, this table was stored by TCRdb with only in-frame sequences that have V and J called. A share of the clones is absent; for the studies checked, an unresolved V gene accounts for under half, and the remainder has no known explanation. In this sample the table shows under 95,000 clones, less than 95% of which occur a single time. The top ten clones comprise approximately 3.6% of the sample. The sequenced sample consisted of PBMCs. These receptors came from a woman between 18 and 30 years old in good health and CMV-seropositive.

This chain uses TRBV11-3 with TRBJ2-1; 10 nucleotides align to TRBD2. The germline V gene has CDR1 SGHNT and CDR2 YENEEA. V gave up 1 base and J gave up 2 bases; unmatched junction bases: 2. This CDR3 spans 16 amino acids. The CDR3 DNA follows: TGTGCCAGCAGCTTAGGTCTAGCGGGAGCCTACAATGAGCAGTTCTTC. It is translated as CASSLGLAGAYNEQFF.

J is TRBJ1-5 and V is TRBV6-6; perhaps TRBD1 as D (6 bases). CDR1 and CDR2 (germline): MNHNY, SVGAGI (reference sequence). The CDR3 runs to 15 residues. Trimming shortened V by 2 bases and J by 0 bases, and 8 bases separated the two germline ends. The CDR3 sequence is CASSYTGHSNQPQHF. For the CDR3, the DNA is TGTGCCAGCAGTTACACAGGGCATAGCAATCAGCCCCAGCATTTT.

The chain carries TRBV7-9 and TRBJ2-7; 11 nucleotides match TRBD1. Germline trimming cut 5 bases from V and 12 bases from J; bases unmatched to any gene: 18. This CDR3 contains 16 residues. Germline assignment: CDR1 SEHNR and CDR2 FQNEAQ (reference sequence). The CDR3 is CASSPGGGQGALRVYF. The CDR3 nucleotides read TGTGCCAGCAGCCCAGGGGGCGGACAGGGGGCCCTCCGAGTGTACTTC.

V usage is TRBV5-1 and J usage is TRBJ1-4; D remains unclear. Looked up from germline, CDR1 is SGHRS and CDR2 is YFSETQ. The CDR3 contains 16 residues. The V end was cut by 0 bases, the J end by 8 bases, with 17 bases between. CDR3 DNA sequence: TGCGCCAGCAGCTTGGACTTAGCGGGTAGGAACGAAAAACTGTTTTTT. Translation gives CASSLDLAGRNEKLFF.

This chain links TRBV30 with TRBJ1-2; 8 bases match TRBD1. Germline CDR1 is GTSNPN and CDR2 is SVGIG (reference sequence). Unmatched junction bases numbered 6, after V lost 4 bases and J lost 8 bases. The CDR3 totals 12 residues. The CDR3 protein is CAWNDRGLGYTF. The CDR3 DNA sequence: TGTGCCTGGAACGACAGGGGCCTCGGCTACACCTTC.

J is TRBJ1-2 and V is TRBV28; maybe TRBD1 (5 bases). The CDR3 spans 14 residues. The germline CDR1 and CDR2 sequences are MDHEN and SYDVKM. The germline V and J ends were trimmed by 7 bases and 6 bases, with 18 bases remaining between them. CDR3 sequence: CASNRSGRYDGYTF. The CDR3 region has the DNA TGTGCCAGCAACAGGAGTGGTCGGTATGATGGCTACACCTTC.

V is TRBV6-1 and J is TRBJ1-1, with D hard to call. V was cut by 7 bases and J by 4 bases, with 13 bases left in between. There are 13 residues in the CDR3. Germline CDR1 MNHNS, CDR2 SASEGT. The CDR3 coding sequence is TGTGCCAGCAATCTAGGGAGTCGCACTGAAGCTTTCTTT. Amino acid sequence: CASNLGSRTEAFF.

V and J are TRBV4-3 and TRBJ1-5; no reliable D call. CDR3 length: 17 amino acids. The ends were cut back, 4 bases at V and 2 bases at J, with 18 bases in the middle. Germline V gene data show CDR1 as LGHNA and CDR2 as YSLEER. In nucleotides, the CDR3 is TGCGCCAGCAGCCCTACATTCTACGGGGAGGGCAATCAGCCCCAGCATTTT. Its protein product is CASSPTFYGEGNQPQHF.

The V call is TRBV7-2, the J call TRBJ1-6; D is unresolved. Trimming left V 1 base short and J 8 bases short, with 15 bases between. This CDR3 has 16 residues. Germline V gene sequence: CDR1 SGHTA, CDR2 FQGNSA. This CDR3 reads CASSLEWTASYSPLHF. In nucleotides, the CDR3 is TGTGCCAGCAGCTTAGAGTGGACTGCCTCGTATTCACCCCTCCACTTT.

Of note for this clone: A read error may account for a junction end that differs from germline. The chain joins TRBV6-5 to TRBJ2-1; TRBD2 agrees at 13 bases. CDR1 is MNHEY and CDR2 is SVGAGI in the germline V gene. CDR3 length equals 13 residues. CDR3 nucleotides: TGTGCCAGCTCGGTACTAGCGGGGGGGCCTGGGGTCTTC. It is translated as CASSVLAGGPGVF.

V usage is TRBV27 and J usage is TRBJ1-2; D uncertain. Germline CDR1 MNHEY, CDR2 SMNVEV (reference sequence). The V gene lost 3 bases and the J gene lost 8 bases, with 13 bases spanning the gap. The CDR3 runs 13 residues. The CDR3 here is CASSLNGPGGYTF. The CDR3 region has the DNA TGTGCCAGCAGTTTGAACGGCCCCGGGGGCTACACCTTC.

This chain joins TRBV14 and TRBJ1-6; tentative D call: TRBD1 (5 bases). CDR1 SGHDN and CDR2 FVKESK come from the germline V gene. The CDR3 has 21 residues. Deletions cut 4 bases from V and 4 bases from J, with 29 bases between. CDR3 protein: CASSPDPRGGLKGQYNSPLHF. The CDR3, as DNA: TGTGCCAGCAGCCCCGACCCCCGGGGAGGCTTAAAGGGGCAATATAATTCACCCCTCCACTTT.

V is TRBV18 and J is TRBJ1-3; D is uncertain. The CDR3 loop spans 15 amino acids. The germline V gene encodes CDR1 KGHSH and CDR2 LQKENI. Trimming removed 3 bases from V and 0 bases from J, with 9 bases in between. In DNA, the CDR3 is TGTGCCAGCTCACCCGACGGGAGCTCTGGAAACACCATATATTTT. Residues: CASSPDGSSGNTIYF.

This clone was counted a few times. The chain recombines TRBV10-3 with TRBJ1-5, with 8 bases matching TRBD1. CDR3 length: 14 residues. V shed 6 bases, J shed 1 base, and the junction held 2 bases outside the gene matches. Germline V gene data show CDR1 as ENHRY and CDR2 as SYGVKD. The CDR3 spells CAISDRGSNQPQHF. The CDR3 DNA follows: TGTGCCATCAGCGACAGGGGAAGCAATCAGCCCCAGCATTTT.

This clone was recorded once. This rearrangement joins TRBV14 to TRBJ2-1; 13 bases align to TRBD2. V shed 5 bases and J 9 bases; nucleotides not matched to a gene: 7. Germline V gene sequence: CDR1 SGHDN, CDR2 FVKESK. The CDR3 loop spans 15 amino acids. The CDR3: CASSILAGGSGEQFF. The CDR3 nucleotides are TGTGCCAGCAGCATACTAGCGGGGGGGTCGGGTGAGCAGTTCTTC.

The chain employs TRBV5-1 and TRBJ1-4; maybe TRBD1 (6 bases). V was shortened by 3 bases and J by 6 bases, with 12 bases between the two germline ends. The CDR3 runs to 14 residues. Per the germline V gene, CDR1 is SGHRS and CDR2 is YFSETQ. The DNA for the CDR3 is TGCGCCAGCAGCTCCGGGACAACGGATGAAAAACTGTTTTTT. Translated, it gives CASSSGTTDEKLFF.

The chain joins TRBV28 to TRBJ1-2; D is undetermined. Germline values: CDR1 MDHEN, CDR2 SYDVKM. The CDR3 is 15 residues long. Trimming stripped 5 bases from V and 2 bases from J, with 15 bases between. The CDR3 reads CASSPPGGWNYGYTF. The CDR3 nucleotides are TGTGCCAGCAGTCCCCCCGGAGGCTGGAACTATGGCTACACCTTC.